This TCR beta chain was captured in a study of T cell repertoires in cytomegalovirus infection. MiXCR was run by TCRdb on the reads, yielding one entry per CDR3 protein. The table includes some 350,000 distinct CDR3 sequences, about a sixth detected once. The CDR3 extends over 13 amino acids. The V end lost 8 bases, the J end lost 3 bases, and 11 bases lay between the germline ends. Study results and caveats: What dominated the ex vivo response were HLA-C-restricted CMV-specific TCR beta clonotypes.

This clonotype was picked up a small number of times. What it binds is not known. The chain carries TRBV12-3 or TRBV12-4 and TRBJ2-1; possible D gene TRBD1, 6 bases. Sequencing used PBMCs. The TCR comes from a human donor in good health (CMV status not recorded). Some clones in this sample may be carry-over from other donors' samples. CDR3 coding DNA: TGTGCCAGCGAGGGGGTGGACTACAATGAGCAGTTCTTC. Residues: CASEGVDYNEQFF.